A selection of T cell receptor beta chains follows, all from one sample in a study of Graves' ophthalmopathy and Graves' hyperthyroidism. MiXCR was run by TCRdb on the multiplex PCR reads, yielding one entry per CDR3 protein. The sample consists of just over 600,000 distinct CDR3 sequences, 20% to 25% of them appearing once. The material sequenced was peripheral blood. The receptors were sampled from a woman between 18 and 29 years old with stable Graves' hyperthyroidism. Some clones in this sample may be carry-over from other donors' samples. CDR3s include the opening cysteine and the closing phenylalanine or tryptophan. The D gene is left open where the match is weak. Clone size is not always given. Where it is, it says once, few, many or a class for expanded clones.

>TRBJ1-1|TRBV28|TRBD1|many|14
CASSLETGHTEAFF
TGTGCCAGCAGCCTAGAGACAGGGCACACTGAAGCTTTCTTT
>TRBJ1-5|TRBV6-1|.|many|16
CASSEHRGWSNQPQHF
TGTGCCAGCAGTGAACACCGGGGGTGGTCAAATCAGCCCCAGCATTTT
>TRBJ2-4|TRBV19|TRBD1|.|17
CASSIAGQLISKNIQYF
TGTGCCAGTAGTATAGCGGGACAGCTTATTTCCAAAAACATTCAGTACTTC
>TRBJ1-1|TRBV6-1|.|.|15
CASSDGWGVDTVAFF
TGTGCCAGCAGTGACGGGTGGGGAGTCGACACAGTAGCTTTCTTT
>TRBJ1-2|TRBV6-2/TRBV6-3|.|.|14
CASRNPGGGYGYTF
TGTGCCAGCAGGAACCCGGGCGGTGGATATGGCTACACCTTC
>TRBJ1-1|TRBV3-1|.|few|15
CASSRSELANTEAFF
TGTGCCAGCAGCCGGAGTGAGTTAGCGAACACTGAAGCTTTCTTT
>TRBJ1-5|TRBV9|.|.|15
CASSVDPGTHQPQHF
TGTGCCAGCAGCGTAGATCCCGGGACCCATCAGCCCCAGCATTTT
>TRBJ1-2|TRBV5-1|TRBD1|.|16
CASSQTGTGGYYGYTF
TGCGCCAGCAGCCAGACCGGGACAGGGGGCTACTATGGCTACACCTTC
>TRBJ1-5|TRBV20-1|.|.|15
CSARDPIGDGQPQHF
TGCAGTGCTAGAGATCCAATCGGGGACGGTCAGCCCCAGCATTTT
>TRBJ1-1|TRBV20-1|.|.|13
CSASRASNTEAFF
TGCAGTGCTAGCCGGGCTTCCAACACTGAAGCTTTCTTT
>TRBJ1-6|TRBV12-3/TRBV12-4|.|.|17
CASSSGRTSSYNSPLHF
TGTGCCAGCAGTTCAGGACGGACCAGCTCCTATAATTCACCCCTCCACTTT
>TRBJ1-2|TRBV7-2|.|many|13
CASSFSPGEGYTF
TGTGCCAGCAGCTTTTCGCCCGGGGAAGGCTACACCTTC
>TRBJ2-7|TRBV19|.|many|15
CASSAYREISYEQYF
TGTGCCAGTAGTGCCTACAGGGAAATCTCCTACGAGCAGTACTTC
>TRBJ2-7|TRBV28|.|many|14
CATEEAAGSYEQYF
TGTGCCACCGAGGAAGCCGCCGGCTCCTACGAGCAGTACTTC
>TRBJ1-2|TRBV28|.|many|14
CASSPTGTEYGYTF
TGTGCCAGCAGCCCTACAGGAACGGAATATGGCTACACCTTC
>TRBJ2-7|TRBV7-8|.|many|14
CASSLAVSSYEQYF
TGTGCCAGCAGCTTAGCAGTAAGCTCCTACGAGCAGTACTTC
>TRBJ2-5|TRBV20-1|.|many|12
CSAKRGLETQYF
TGCAGTGCGAAACGTGGGCTAGAGACCCAGTACTTC
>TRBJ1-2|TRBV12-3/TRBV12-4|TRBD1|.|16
CASSSTRGLPNYGYTF
TGTGCCAGCAGTTCGACCAGGGGGCTCCCCAACTATGGCTACACCTTC
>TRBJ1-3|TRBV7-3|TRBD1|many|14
CASSSGQGRNTIYF
TGTGCCAGCAGCTCGGGACAGGGCCGAAACACCATATATTTT
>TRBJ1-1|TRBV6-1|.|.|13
CASSVVTNTEAFF
TGTGCCAGCAGTGTGGTGACTAACACTGAAGCTTTCTTT
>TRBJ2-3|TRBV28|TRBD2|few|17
CASSPYNGGAKTDTQYF
TGTGCCAGCAGTCCTTATAACGGGGGGGCAAAGACAGATACGCAGTATTTT
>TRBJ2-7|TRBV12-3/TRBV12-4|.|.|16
CASSSQTGLSSYEQYF
TGTGCCAGCAGTTCTCAAACAGGTCTAAGCTCCTACGAGCAGTACTTC
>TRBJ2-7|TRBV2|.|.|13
CASRPGDTYEQYF
TGTGCCAGCAGGCCGGGGGACACCTACGAGCAGTACTTC
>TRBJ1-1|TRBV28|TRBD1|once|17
CASSTLQGAKGNTEAFF
TGTGCCAGCAGTACGCTCCAGGGGGCTAAAGGGAACACTGAAGCTTTCTTT
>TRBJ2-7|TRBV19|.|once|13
CASSIGPGYEQYF
TGTGCCAGTAGTATCGGACCGGGCTACGAGCAGTACTTC
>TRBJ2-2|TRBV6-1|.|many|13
CASSELLQAELFF
TGTGCCAGCAGTGAATTGCTGCAAGCGGAGCTGTTTTTT
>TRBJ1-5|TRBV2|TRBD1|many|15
CASSVLGQGHQPQHF
TGTGCCAGCAGTGTGTTGGGACAGGGCCATCAGCCCCAGCATTTT
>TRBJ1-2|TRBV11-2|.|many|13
CASWTDTYYGYTF
TGTGCCAGTTGGACAGACACTTACTATGGCTACACCTTC
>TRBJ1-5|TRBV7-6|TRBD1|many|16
CASSLAAGQGNQPQHF
TGTGCCAGCAGCTTAGCCGCGGGACAGGGCAATCAGCCCCAGCATTTT
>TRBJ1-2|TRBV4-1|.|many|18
CASSQGLFYGGLSYGYTF
TGCGCCAGCAGCCAAGGTCTGTTCTATGGGGGCTTGAGCTATGGCTACACCTTC
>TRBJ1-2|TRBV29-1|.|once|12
CSVEGTNYGYTF
TGCAGCGTTGAAGGGACCAACTATGGCTACACCTTC
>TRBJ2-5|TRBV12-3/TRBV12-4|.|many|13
CASKAQGQETQYF
TGTGCCAGCAAGGCCCAGGGGCAAGAGACCCAGTACTTC
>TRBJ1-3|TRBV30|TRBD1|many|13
CAWTDRAGNTIYF
TGTGCCTGGACCGACAGGGCTGGAAACACCATATATTTT
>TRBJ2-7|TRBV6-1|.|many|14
CASSEEGHSYEQYF
TGTGCCAGCAGTGAAGAGGGCCACTCCTACGAGCAGTACTTC
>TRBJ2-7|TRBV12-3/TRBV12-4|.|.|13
CASTDTASYEQYF
TGTGCCAGCACCGACACGGCGTCCTACGAGCAGTACTTC
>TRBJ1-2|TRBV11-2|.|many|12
CASSLGPSGYTF
TGTGCCAGCAGCTTAGGGCCGTCCGGCTACACCTTC
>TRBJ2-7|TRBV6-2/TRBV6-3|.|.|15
CASSPKIDVSYEQYF
TGTGCCAGCAGCCCAAAGATTGACGTCTCCTACGAGCAGTACTTC
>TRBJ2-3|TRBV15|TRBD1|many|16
CATSGTGVASTDTQYF
TGTGCCACCAGCGGAACAGGGGTAGCTAGCACAGATACGCAGTATTTT
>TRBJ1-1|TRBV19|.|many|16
CASSIARDSSHTEAFF
TGTGCCAGTAGTATAGCGCGTGACAGTTCACACACTGAAGCTTTCTTT
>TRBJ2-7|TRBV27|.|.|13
CASAAGGPLEQYF
TGTGCCAGCGCCGCCGGAGGGCCGCTCGAGCAGTACTTC
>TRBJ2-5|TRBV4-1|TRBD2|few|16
CASSQDPSGRGETQYF
TGCGCCAGCAGCCAAGATCCTAGCGGGAGGGGTGAGACCCAGTACTTC
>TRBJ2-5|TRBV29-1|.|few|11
CSVDKAETQYF
TGCAGCGTTGACAAGGCCGAGACCCAGTACTTC
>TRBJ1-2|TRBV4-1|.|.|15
CASSQGTGLVYGYTF
TGCGCCAGCAGCCAAGGAACAGGCCTAGTCTATGGCTACACCTTC
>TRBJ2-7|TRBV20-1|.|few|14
CSAIFYGDSYEQYF
TGCAGTGCTATCTTTTACGGCGACTCCTACGAGCAGTACTTC
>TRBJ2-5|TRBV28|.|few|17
CASSPLLARKLQETQYF
TGTGCCAGCAGTCCCCTTTTGGCCAGGAAACTTCAAGAGACCCAGTACTTC
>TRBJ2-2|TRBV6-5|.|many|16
CASSYSGPPPTGELFF
TGTGCCAGCAGTTATTCAGGACCCCCCCCCACCGGGGAGCTGTTTTTT
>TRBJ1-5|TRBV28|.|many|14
CASSSGPSNQPQHF
TGTGCCAGCAGTTCCGGACCAAGCAATCAGCCCCAGCATTTT
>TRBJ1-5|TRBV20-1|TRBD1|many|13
CSATQGGNQPQHF
TGCAGTGCTACGCAGGGGGGCAATCAGCCCCAGCATTTT
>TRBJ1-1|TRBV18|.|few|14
CASSPKADVPQAFF
TGTGCCAGCTCACCAAAAGCAGACGTGCCCCAAGCTTTCTTT
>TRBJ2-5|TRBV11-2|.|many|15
CASSLVSQGKETQYF
TGTGCCAGCAGCTTAGTGTCTCAGGGTAAAGAGACCCAGTACTTC